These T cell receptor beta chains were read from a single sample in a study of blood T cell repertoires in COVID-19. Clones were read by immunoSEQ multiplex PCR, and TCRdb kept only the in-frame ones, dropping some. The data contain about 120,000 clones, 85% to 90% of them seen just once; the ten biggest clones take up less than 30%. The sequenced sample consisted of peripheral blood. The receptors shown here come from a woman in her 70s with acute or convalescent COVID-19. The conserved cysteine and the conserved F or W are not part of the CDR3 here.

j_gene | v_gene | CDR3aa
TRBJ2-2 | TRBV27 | ASTGQGTTGELF
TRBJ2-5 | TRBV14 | ASSQDTGTGPQETQY
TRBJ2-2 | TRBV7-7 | ASSPRTSAGELF
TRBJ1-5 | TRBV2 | ASGTGLSQPQH
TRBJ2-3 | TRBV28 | ASSFIAGDTDTQY
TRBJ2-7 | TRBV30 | AWSVWGTIYEQY
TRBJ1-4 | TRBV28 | ASSSGPGVAEKLF
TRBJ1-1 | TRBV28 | ASSTGTYNTEAF
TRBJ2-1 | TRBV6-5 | GTGGSSSYNEQF
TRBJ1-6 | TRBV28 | ASSLPPPGPLH
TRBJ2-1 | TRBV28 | ASSSPGLIYNEQF
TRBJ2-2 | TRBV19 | ASSIAQGVTGELF
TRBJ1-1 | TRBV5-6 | ASSLGRLPNTEAF
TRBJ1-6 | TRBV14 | ASSQDRRTGAARSPLH
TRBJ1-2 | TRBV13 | ASSLVNAGQYNT
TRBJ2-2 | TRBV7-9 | ASTHTNSGELF
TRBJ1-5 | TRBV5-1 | ASSTTPGLNQPQH
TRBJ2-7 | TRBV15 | ATSRVAGTGPDEQY
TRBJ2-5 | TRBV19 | ASSIDGQFQETQY
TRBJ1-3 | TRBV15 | ATSRAGSGNTIY
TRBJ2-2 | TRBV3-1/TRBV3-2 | ASSQDGLVGGITGELF
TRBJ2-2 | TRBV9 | ASSVSSGGFSGELF
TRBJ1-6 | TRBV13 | ASSLGTGSPLH
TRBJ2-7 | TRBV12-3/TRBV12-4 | ASSRREAGEQY
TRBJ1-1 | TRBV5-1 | ASSLWDRGSLGTEAF
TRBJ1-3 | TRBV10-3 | AISGTAGNTIY
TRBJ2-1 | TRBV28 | ASSTHSGGSGNEQF
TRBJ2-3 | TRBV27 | ASSLSGITTDTQY
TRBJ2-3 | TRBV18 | ASSPPSKDTQY
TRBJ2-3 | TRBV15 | ATSRDRTGSLTDTQY
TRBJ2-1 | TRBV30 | AWRPLGSGGAGEQF
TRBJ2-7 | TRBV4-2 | ASSQELAGSYEQY
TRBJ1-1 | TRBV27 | ASSHRDRGPNTEAF
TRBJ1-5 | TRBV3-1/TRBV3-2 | ASSQRGGKHEPQH
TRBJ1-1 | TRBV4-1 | ASRTGGTEAF
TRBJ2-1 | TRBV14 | ASKGGSSYNEQF
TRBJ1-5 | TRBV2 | ASSMDRVDQPQH
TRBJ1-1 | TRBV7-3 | ASRLTGANTEAF
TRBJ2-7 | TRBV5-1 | ASSLTSGGVVAYEQY
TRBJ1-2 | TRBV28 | ASSGEGPWGYT
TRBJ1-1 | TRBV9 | ASSPTGMGRTEAF
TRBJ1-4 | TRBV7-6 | ASSQNPGQGVKLF
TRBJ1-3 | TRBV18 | ASWDSSGNTIY
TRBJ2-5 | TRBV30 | AWSVRGTLQETQY
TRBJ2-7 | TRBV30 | AWSVRIGGGEQY